The 13 T cell receptor beta chains reported below all come from one sample, sequenced in a study of blood T cell repertoires in COVID-19. The method was immunoSEQ multiplex PCR; TCRdb's version includes in-frame clones alone and lacks a portion of them. This sample has 50,000 or so clones, with about 76% found just once. The sequenced material came from peripheral blood. The receptors here all came from a human donor with active or convalescent COVID-19. The donor label of this sample is uncertain.

The chain links TRBV13 to TRBJ2-7; D gene ambiguous. The CDR3 loop spans 12 amino acids. CDR1 is PRHDT and CDR2 is FYEKMQ in the germline V gene (reference sequence). V gave up 4 bases and J gave up 0 bases, with 4 bases separating them. CDR3 nucleotide sequence: TGTGCCAGCAGCTGGAGCTCCTACGAGCAGTACTTC. This encodes CASSWSSYEQYF.

The J gene is TRBJ1-1, the V gene TRBV27; TRBD1 matches 8 bases. Germline V gives CDR1 MNHEY, CDR2 SMNVEV (reference sequence). There are 11 residues in the CDR3. Germline trimming cut 6 bases from V and 6 bases from J; bases unmatched to any gene: 0. As DNA, the CDR3 is TGTGCCAGCAGACAGGGGGCTGAAGCTTTCTTT. Residues: CASRQGAEAFF.

The chain joins TRBV5-1 to TRBJ2-7, with 7 bases that match TRBD1. The CDR3 totals 14 residues. The germline V gene encodes CDR1 SGHRS and CDR2 YFSETQ. V lost 4 bases to trimming and J lost 4 bases; unmatched junction nucleotides: 8. CDR3 in DNA: TGCGCCAGCAGCCGGATAACAGGGGAATACGAGCAGTACTTC. Protein: CASSRITGEYEQYF.

The rearrangement uses TRBV5-8 and TRBJ1-3; D is unresolved. V lost 0 bases and J 7 bases, leaving 5 bases between the germline ends. Germline V lookup: CDR1 SGHTS, CDR2 YDEGEE. The CDR3 contains 12 residues. CDR3 in DNA: TGTGCCAGCAGCTTGGCGAGGAACACCATATATTTT. Protein product: CASSLARNTIYF.

The gene calls are TRBV28 and TRBJ2-6; tentative D call: TRBD2 (6 bases). Looked up from germline, CDR1 is MDHEN and CDR2 is SYDVKM. The V and J ends lost 6 bases and 4 bases respectively, with 16 bases between them. The CDR3 totals 16 residues. The CDR3 nucleotides are TGTGCCAGCAGAACTTATGGGGGGTCCGGGGCCAACGTCCTGACTTTC. Its protein product is CASRTYGGSGANVLTF.

The V and J genes are TRBV30 and TRBJ2-5; D is possibly TRBD1 (6 bases). Germline V gives CDR1 GTSNPN, CDR2 SVGIG (reference sequence). The CDR3 runs 14 residues. The V end was cut by 2 bases, the J end by 1 base, with 11 bases between. As DNA, the CDR3 is TGTGCCTGGAGTAAGGACAGAATCCAAGAGACCCAGTACTTC. Translated: CAWSKDRIQETQYF. The variable domain in full, with the rest retrieved from reference TRBV30 and TRBJ2-5, is SQTIHQWPATLVQPVGSPLSLECTVEGTSNPNLYWYRQAAGRGLQLLFYSVGIGQISSEVPQNLSASRPQDRQFILSSKKLLLSDSGFYLCAWSKDRIQETQYFGPGTRLLVL.

The chain employs TRBV28 and TRBJ1-5; 11 bases fit TRBD1. Germline V gene lookup returns CDR1 MDHEN and CDR2 SYDVKM. The V segment lost 5 bases and the J segment 1 base; nucleotides outside the gene matches: 1. CDR3 length: 15 amino acids. CDR3 in DNA: TGTGCCAGCAGTCGGACAGGGGGCAGCAATCAGCCCCAGCATTTT. Translation: CASSRTGGSNQPQHF.

The rearrangement joins TRBV6-5 to TRBJ1-2, with a weak D call TRBD1 (5 bases). With 5 bases removed from V and 4 bases from J, the gap between germline ends came to 8 bases. The germline V gene has CDR1 MNHEY and CDR2 SVGAGI. The length of the CDR3 is 12 residues. The CDR3 loop is CASSSDSYGYTF. The CDR3 nucleotides are TGTGCCAGCAGTAGCGACAGCTATGGCTACACCTTC.

This chain uses TRBV6-1 with TRBJ1-5; D is unresolved. The CDR3 sequence is 13 residues long. The germline gives CDR1 MNHNS, CDR2 SASEGT. Trimming removed 2 bases at V and 6 bases at J, with 8 bases between. CDR3 loop: CASSEKPGQPQHF. In DNA form, the CDR3 reads TGTGCCAGCAGTGAAAAGCCGGGTCAGCCCCAGCATTTT.

This chain joins TRBV27 and TRBJ2-4; 8 nucleotides match TRBD1. Germline V gene lookup returns CDR1 MNHEY and CDR2 SMNVEV (reference sequence). CDR3 length equals 15 residues. V gave up 2 bases and J gave up 8 bases; unmatched junction bases: 8. CDR3 sequence reads: CASSLRPGGRDIQYF. The CDR3 region has the DNA TGTGCCAGCAGTTTAAGGCCAGGGGGCAGGGACATTCAGTACTTC.

This clone was seen a handful of times. This chain connects TRBV15 to TRBJ1-5; perhaps TRBD1 as D (6 bases). The CDR3 extends over 17 amino acids. Trimming took off 0 bases at V and 3 bases at J, with 15 bases between the two ends. Germline CDR1 is LNHNV and CDR2 is YYDKDF (reference sequence). Here the CDR3 DNA reads TGTGCCACCAGCAGAGAAAGGGCCGGACAGTCCAATCAGCCCCAGCATTTT. Its translation is CATSRERAGQSNQPQHF. Variable domain in full (rest from reference TRBV15 and TRBJ1-5): DAMVIQNPRYQVTQFGKPVTLSCSQTLNHNVMYWYQQKSSQAPKLLFHYYDKDFNNEADTPDNFQSRRPNTSFCFLDIRSPGLGDTAMYLCATSRERAGQSNQPQHFGDGTRLSIL.

J is TRBJ2-1 and V is TRBV30, with 9 nucleotides matching TRBD2. The junction had 11 bases not matched to a gene; V was cut back by 5 bases and J by 6 bases. This CDR3 comprises 15 residues. The germline V gene encodes CDR1 GTSNPN and CDR2 SVGIG (reference sequence). In DNA form, the CDR3 reads TGTGCCTGGGTTGGCGGGAGGGCCGATTTCAATGAGCAGTTCTTC. Amino acid sequence: CAWVGGRADFNEQFF.

The chain links TRBV19 to TRBJ1-1; 8 bases line up with TRBD1. The germline CDR1 and CDR2 sequences are LNHDA and SQIVND (reference sequence). The CDR3 sequence is 14 residues long. The ends lost 10 bases at V and 1 base at J; junction bases unmatched: 8. Here the CDR3 reads CATRTGRGNTEAFF. CDR3 nucleotide sequence: TGTGCCACCAGGACAGGGCGAGGGAACACTGAAGCTTTCTTT.